This TCR beta chain emerged from a study of shared clonotypes between healthy human individuals. Bulk PBMC genomic DNA spanned ten immunoSEQ deep plates. The repertoire was sequenced with immunoSEQ multiplex PCR; TCRdb's copy has only in-frame clones and lacks some. The data show some 510,000 clones, 70% to 80% seen once. Per the germline V gene, CDR1 is MNHEY and CDR2 is SMNVEV (reference sequence). The CDR3 is made up of 14 amino acids. V dropped 7 bases and J dropped 2 bases, with 13 bases sitting between them. For genomic DNA, unsorted samples relied on tens of millions of PBMCs. The rearrangement joins TRBV27 to TRBJ2-3, with unresolved D. The material sequenced was PBMCs. The sequence was obtained from a woman in her forties in good health. Some clones in this sample may be carry-over from other donors' samples. CDR3 nucleotides: TGTGCCAGCAATTCGCGCGGTCTCACAGATACGCAGTATTTT. Its protein is CASNSRGLTDTQYF.